This T cell receptor (beta chain) was identified in a study of shared clonotypes between healthy human individuals. Study-wide results and caveats: The authors expected sequencing depth to affect clonotype sharing among donors.

A CD45RA-negative memory subset and a CD45RA+ naive subset were separated from the CD4+ cells. This clone was found once. Its antigen is unidentified. Trimming removed 3 bases from V and 7 bases from J; junction bases left unmatched: 5. Germline V lookup: CDR1 KGHSH, CDR2 LQKENI. The CDR3 extends over 14 amino acids. The test was conducted at deep level. Around 220 ng DNA, tens of thousands of T cell genomes, went into each sorted-subset replicate PCR. Generated by immunoSEQ multiplex PCR, the TCRdb table keeps only in-frame clones and is missing some. There are about 600,000 clones in the sample; approximately 97% occur only once, and approximately 0.057% lies in the top ten.

The sequenced material came from naive CD4+ T cells sorted from blood. The subset denotes: CD45RA+ positively selected. This chain links TRBV18 with TRBJ2-1; TRBD2 aligns across 8 bases. The TCR was taken from a woman aged 30 to 39 in good health. The CDR3 reads CASSPQREWNEQFF. The DNA for the CDR3 is TGTGCCAGCTCACCTCAGCGGGAGTGGAATGAGCAGTTCTTC.